The rows below give T cell receptor beta chains drawn from one sample of a study of blood T cell repertoires in COVID-19. Only in-frame clones appear in the TCRdb table, and some are missing; sequencing was by immunoSEQ multiplex PCR. The repertoire holds 100,000 to 150,000 clones, 65% to 90% seen once, with approximately 6.6% in the top ten. Sequencing was performed on peripheral blood. The receptors here all came from a man older than 75 with active or convalescent COVID-19. The CDR3 runs from the conserved cysteine through the conserved F or W. A D gene is named only where the DNA matches it firmly. A row's size may be missing; if present it is once, few, many or a size class.

v_call: TRBV27
clone_size: few
d_call: -
j_call: TRBJ2-7
cdr3_nt: TGTTCCTCCGGGAACTACGAGCAGTACTTC
cdr3_aa: CSSGNYEQYF

v_call: TRBV5-6
clone_size: -
d_call: TRBD2
j_call: TRBJ2-3
cdr3_nt: TGTGCCAGCAGCTGGGGTCCTAGCGGGAGGTCGGATACGCAGTATTTT
cdr3_aa: CASSWGPSGRSDTQYF

v_call: TRBV11-2
clone_size: -
d_call: -
j_call: TRBJ2-7
cdr3_nt: TGTGCCAGCAGCTTAGGCCCACCCGACTTGTACGAGCAGTACTTC
cdr3_aa: CASSLGPPDLYEQYF

v_call: TRBV5-6
clone_size: -
d_call: -
j_call: TRBJ2-2
cdr3_nt: TGTGCCAGCAGCTCCCACCTATGGTCGAACACCGGGGAGCTGTTTTTT
cdr3_aa: CASSSHLWSNTGELFF

v_call: TRBV5-4
clone_size: -
d_call: TRBD1
j_call: TRBJ1-2
cdr3_nt: TGTGCCAGCAGCCCGGGACAGGGATATGGCTACACCTTC
cdr3_aa: CASSPGQGYGYTF

v_call: TRBV28
clone_size: once
d_call: -
j_call: TRBJ2-7
cdr3_nt: TGTGCCAGCAGCCCCGCCGGCGGGCAGGGGTCTTACGAGCAGTACTTC
cdr3_aa: CASSPAGGQGSYEQYF

v_call: TRBV10-3
clone_size: -
d_call: TRBD2
j_call: TRBJ2-1
cdr3_nt: TGTGCCATCAGTGATTATAGCGGGGGTGGGAATGAGCAGTTCTTC
cdr3_aa: CAISDYSGGGNEQFF

v_call: TRBV5-1
clone_size: -
d_call: -
j_call: TRBJ2-5
cdr3_nt: TGCGCCAGCAGCAACCGGGACTCTCAAGAGACCCAGTACTTC
cdr3_aa: CASSNRDSQETQYF

v_call: TRBV5-1
clone_size: -
d_call: TRBD2
j_call: TRBJ2-3
cdr3_nt: TGCGCCAGCCAACTCCTAGCGGCACAGGGCACAGATACGCAGTATTTT
cdr3_aa: CASQLLAAQGTDTQYF

v_call: TRBV7-9
clone_size: -
d_call: -
j_call: TRBJ2-5
cdr3_nt: TGTGCCAGCAACTACGGAGGGGGCGAGACCCAGTACTTC
cdr3_aa: CASNYGGGETQYF

v_call: TRBV7-2
clone_size: once
d_call: -
j_call: TRBJ2-2
cdr3_nt: TGTGCCAGCAGCTTAGATGGGCAGCTGAACACCGGGGAGCTGTTTTTT
cdr3_aa: CASSLDGQLNTGELFF

v_call: TRBV5-1
clone_size: once
d_call: TRBD2
j_call: TRBJ2-7
cdr3_nt: TGCGCCAGCAGCTTGGGGGGACTAGCAGATTTCCACGAGCAGTACTTC
cdr3_aa: CASSLGGLADFHEQYF

v_call: TRBV6-2/TRBV6-3
clone_size: -
d_call: TRBD1
j_call: TRBJ1-2
cdr3_nt: TGTGCCAGCAGTTTCGACAGGGTGTGGGTCTATGGCTACACCTTC
cdr3_aa: CASSFDRVWVYGYTF

v_call: TRBV2
clone_size: many
d_call: TRBD1
j_call: TRBJ2-1
cdr3_nt: TGTGCCAGCAGATTCCAGGGACAGAACAATGAGCAGTTCTTC
cdr3_aa: CASRFQGQNNEQFF

v_call: TRBV7-6
clone_size: -
d_call: TRBD1
j_call: TRBJ1-1
cdr3_nt: TGTGCCAGCAGCGCAAGAGACAGGGGCATCACTGAAGCTTTCTTT
cdr3_aa: CASSARDRGITEAFF

v_call: TRBV5-1
clone_size: -
d_call: TRBD1
j_call: TRBJ2-1
cdr3_nt: TGCGCCAGCAGCTTGGCCCCCGGGACAGAGTTATCCCATGAGCAGTTCTTC
cdr3_aa: CASSLAPGTELSHEQFF

v_call: TRBV28
clone_size: -
d_call: -
j_call: TRBJ2-7
cdr3_nt: TGTGCCAGCAGTTTATTCGGGGAGCAGTACTTC
cdr3_aa: CASSLFGEQYF

v_call: TRBV6-1
clone_size: -
d_call: TRBD2
j_call: TRBJ2-5
cdr3_nt: TGTGCCAGCAGTGTCAGCGGGGGCTGGTCGGGGCAAGAGACCCAGTACTTC
cdr3_aa: CASSVSGGWSGQETQYF

v_call: TRBV7-3
clone_size: -
d_call: TRBD2
j_call: TRBJ2-5
cdr3_nt: TGTGCCAGCAGCCGCGGACTAGCGGGGGTAGGGCAAGAGACCCAGTACTTC
cdr3_aa: CASSRGLAGVGQETQYF

v_call: TRBV6-5
clone_size: once
d_call: TRBD1
j_call: TRBJ1-1
cdr3_nt: TGTGCCAGCAGTCCCAACAGGGGAGGCGACACTGAAGCTTTCTTT
cdr3_aa: CASSPNRGGDTEAFF

v_call: TRBV28
clone_size: -
d_call: TRBD1
j_call: TRBJ2-7
cdr3_nt: TGTGCCAGCACCCTCGACAGGGCGCGAACCTACGAGCAGTACTTC
cdr3_aa: CASTLDRARTYEQYF

v_call: TRBV10-3
clone_size: -
d_call: TRBD1
j_call: TRBJ1-5
cdr3_nt: TGTGCCATCAACAAGGACAGGGATCAGCCCCAGCATTTT
cdr3_aa: CAINKDRDQPQHF